A selection of T cell receptor beta chains follows, all from one sample in a study of tumor-infiltrating lymphocytes in primary liver carcinoma. TCRdb analysed the multiplex PCR reads with MiXCR anew, one entry per CDR3 protein. The sample shows about 21,000 distinct CDR3 sequences, over 60% of them seen only once. Sequencing was done on a sample of liver tumor tissue from sampling region 1. These receptor sequences come from a woman in her thirties with primary liver carcinoma and hepatitis B virus infection. The CDR3 runs from the conserved cysteine through the conserved F or W. The D gene is left open where the match is weak. Size is omitted from some rows. Given values are once, few, many or a class for expanded clones.

j_gene,v_gene,abundance,d_gene,CDR3nt,CDR3aa
TRBJ1-2,TRBV11-2,once,TRBD1,TGTGTCATGACTCAGGGGGGGGGTGGAGGCTACACCTTC,CVMTQGGGGGYTF
TRBJ2-7,TRBV11-2,.,.,TGTGCCAGCGGTATCACAGGAGGGGGCTCTTCGACCTACGGGCAGTACTTC,CASGITGGGSSTYGQYF
TRBJ2-7,TRBV20-1,.,.,TGCAGTGATAGGATGGTTGGGGGTCCCTTCTACGAGCAGTACTTC,CSDRMVGGPFYEQYF
TRBJ2-2,TRBV6-5,.,.,TGTGCCAGCAGCCTCAGGGGGGCGGTCGAGGGGCTGTTTTTT,CASSLRGAVEGLFF
TRBJ1-6,TRBV11-3,.,.,TGTGCCAGCAACTTTAAGTTGAGCCATAATTCACCCCTCCACTTT,CASNFKLSHNSPLHF
TRBJ2-5,TRBV10-3,once,.,TGTGCCATCAGTGAGTCGGCTACCAGAGAGGAGACCCAGTATTTC,CAISESATREETQYF
TRBJ2-2,TRBV5-6,.,.,TGTGTCAGCAGCGTGGCACACAGGGTCACCGGGGAGCTGTTTTTT,CVSSVAHRVTGELFF
TRBJ1-1,TRBV5-6,.,.,TGTGCCTGCAACCCCCTCGGAAACACTGAAGCTTTCTTT,CACNPLGNTEAFF
TRBJ2-7,TRBV11-2,.,.,TGTGCCAGCAGCCTACCCGTGGGAATATCCTACGAGCAGTACTTC,CASSLPVGISYEQYF
TRBJ2-3,TRBV7-9,few,.,TGTGCTAGCGGCCTATTACTAGTGGGAGCCACAGATACGCAGTATTTT,CASGLLLVGATDTQYF
TRBJ2-1,TRBV11-3,.,TRBD2,TGTGCCAGCAGCCGACAGGCGGGGGGAGGGTATGATCAGTTCTTC,CASSRQAGGGYDQFF
TRBJ2-4,TRBV5-5,.,.,TGTGCCAGCAGCTCCCAGCCGGGACAACAGTACTTC,CASSSQPGQQYF
TRBJ1-1,TRBV11-2,.,TRBD1,TGTACCAGCGACGCTCGGGACAGGGGGCGCAAGAGGTGGAGTAGCACTGAAGCTTTCTTT,CTSDARDRGRKRWSSTEAFF
TRBJ2-2,TRBV6-1,.,.,TGTGCCAGCAGTGAAACCCTTCCCGGGGGCGCCGCGAACATCGGGGAGCCGCTTTTT,CASSETLPGGAANIGEPLF
TRBJ2-2,TRBV6-5,.,TRBD1,TGTGCCAACAGCCCGCGGACAGGGTTCACCGGGGAGCCGTTTTTT,CANSPRTGFTGEPFF
TRBJ2-1,TRBV25-1,.,.,TGTGCCAGCGGGCATTTTGAGCAGTCCTTC,CASGHFEQSF
TRBJ2-7,TRBV5-4,.,.,TGTGCCAGCATCTTGGGTCTGGGAGACGAACAGTACTTC,CASILGLGDEQYF
TRBJ2-2,TRBV6-1,.,.,TGTGCAAGCAGTGAAACCCTTCCCGGGGGTGCCGTGAACACCGGGGAGCTGTTTTTT,CASSETLPGGAVNTGELFF
TRBJ2-3,TRBV6-6,.,.,TGTGCCAGCAATTCCACCTTAGACCGGGAAGTCCAGATAGGGCAGTATTTT,CASNSTLDREVQIGQYF
TRBJ1-1,TRBV11-3,once,.,TGTGTCAGCAGCTTCGGAACAGTGATCACTGAAGCTTTCTTT,CVSSFGTVITEAFF
TRBJ1-1,TRBV11-1,.,.,.,CASSRREASYNEQFFGPGTEAFF